Each of the 25 T cell receptor beta chains below was sequenced from the same sample in a study of T cell repertoires in cytomegalovirus infection (dated by TCRdb to about 2019). What these receptors recognize is not known. In light of the paper, this sample's treatment or condition label describes: in vitro stimulation with specific CMV peptide epitopes to enrich CMV-specific T cells. The run used an Illumina HiSeq 1500. Clones were called with MiXCR by TCRdb after fastp trimmed the public reads at Q25, and only in-frame beta chains were retained. When rows share a CDR3 protein, they turn into one entry using the most common DNA and genes. The sample table shows hundreds of thousands of distinct CDR3 sequences, and less than 35% are seen once. The top ten hold under 15% of the sample. Sample: cultured CD8+ T cells from PBMCs, taken from culture after CMV antigen stimulation. The receptors here all came from a human donor in good health (CMV status not recorded). Some clones in this sample may be carry-over from other donors' samples.

The table lists this clonotype with many counts. The rearrangement links TRBV7-2 to TRBJ1-2, with a possible D match to TRBD1 (5 bases). This CDR3 comprises 14 residues. Trimming pared 4 bases from V and 4 bases from J, leaving 13 bases between. Germline V lookup: CDR1 SGHTA, CDR2 FQGNSA. CDR3 region: CASSYSPGTYGYTF. In DNA, the CDR3 is TGTGCCAGCAGCTACTCCCCAGGGACCTATGGCTACACCTTC.

The chain employs TRBV9 and TRBJ1-1; 11 nucleotides agree with TRBD1. The CDR3 sequence is 14 residues long. V gave up 8 bases and J gave up 5 bases; unmatched junction bases: 8. Germline assignment: CDR1 SGDLS and CDR2 YYNGEE. The CDR3 loop is CASSVGTGGTEAFF. In DNA form, the CDR3 reads TGTGCCAGTAGTGTTGGGACAGGGGGGACTGAAGCTTTCTTT.

At least ten counts were recorded for this clonotype. The V and J genes are TRBV7-8 and TRBJ1-5; perhaps TRBD1 as D (5 bases). The V end lost 7 bases, the J end lost 0 bases, and 16 bases lay between the germline ends. This CDR3 region has 16 residues. CDR1 is SGHVS and CDR2 is FQNEAQ in the germline V gene. CDR3 residues: CASTLRGDFSNQPQHF. CDR3 nucleotide sequence: TGTGCCAGCACCCTCCGGGGGGATTTTAGCAATCAGCCCCAGCATTTT.

The chain employs TRBV19 and TRBJ1-5; 7 bases are a match to TRBD1. Germline loops: CDR1 LNHDA, CDR2 SQIVND (reference sequence). The CDR3 runs to 14 residues. Unmatched junction bases numbered 7, after V lost 5 bases and J lost 6 bases. In DNA form, the CDR3 reads TGTGCCAGTAGTCCAGGACAGGAACTTCAGCCCCAGCATTTT. Translating gives CASSPGQELQPQHF.

The J gene is TRBJ1-1, the V gene TRBV9; TRBD1 agrees at 10 bases. Looked up from germline, CDR1 is SGDLS and CDR2 is YYNGEE. This CDR3 has 15 amino acids. Trimming at V came to 3 bases and at J to 4 bases, leaving 6 bases not matched to a gene. The CDR3 is CASSAARDRGTEAFF. The CDR3 DNA sequence: TGTGCCAGCAGCGCGGCACGGGACAGGGGCACTGAAGCTTTCTTT.

This clonotype was recorded a few times. The chain couples TRBV6-1 to TRBJ2-7; 8 nucleotides line up with TRBD1. Trimming took 4 bases from V and 5 from J; bases not matched to a gene: 10. This CDR3 is 15 amino acids long. The germline gives CDR1 MNHNS, CDR2 SASEGT. Here the CDR3 reads CASSGTGLNLDEQYV. CDR3 nucleotides: TGTGCCAGCAGTGGGACAGGGCTAAACCTGGACGAGCAGTACGTC.

Many counts were recorded for this clonotype. This sequence joins TRBV7-3 and TRBJ2-5; 9 bases map to TRBD2. The V and J ends lost 0 bases and 9 bases, in that order; junction bases with no gene match: 5. Germline CDR1 reads SGHTA; CDR2 reads FQGTGA. The CDR3 sequence is 14 residues long. The CDR3 nucleotides read TGTGCCAGCAGCTTAACGGGACTAGCTGGGCCCCAGTACTTC. It encodes CASSLTGLAGPQYF.

This clonotype was seen at least ten times. The chain links TRBV12-3 or TRBV12-4 to TRBJ1-5, with unresolved D. This CDR3 region has 12 residues. V shed 5 bases and J shed 2 bases, with 4 bases lying between them. This chain's CDR3 is CASSRRNQPQHF. Written as DNA, the CDR3 is TGTGCCAGCAGTCGCCGCAATCAGCCCCAGCATTTT.

This chain connects TRBV5-6 to TRBJ2-7, with a possible D match to TRBD1 (5 bases). CDR3 length equals 14 residues. V was shortened by 2 bases and J by 2 bases, with 11 bases between the two germline ends. The germline CDR1 and CDR2 sequences are SGHDT and YYEEEE. The CDR3 reads CASSFRGSTYEQYV. CDR3 DNA sequence: TGTGCCAGCAGCTTTAGGGGCAGTACCTACGAGCAGTACGTC.

The chain combines TRBV6-8 with TRBJ2-2; maybe TRBD2 (5 bases). CDR3 length: 12 amino acids. Germline V gene sequence: CDR1 MNHGY, CDR2 SAAAGT. The CDR3 here is CVSGLNTGELFF. The CDR3 region has the DNA TGTGTCAGTGGACTGAACACCGGGGAGCTGTTTTTT.

The chain couples TRBV7-4 to TRBJ1-2; TRBD1 might be the D (5 bases). V shed 6 bases and J shed 6 bases, with 11 bases lying between them. Germline CDR1 and CDR2: SGHVT and SQSDAQ. The CDR3 has 12 amino acids. The CDR3 reads CASSYDSNGYTF. CDR3 sequence (DNA): TGTGCCAGCAGTTACGACAGTAATGGCTACACCTTC.

The V gene is TRBV2, the J gene TRBJ2-1, with D possibly TRBD1 on 5 matching bases. Looked up from germline, CDR1 is SNHLY and CDR2 is FYNNEI. V was shortened by 2 bases and J by 4 bases, with 21 bases between the two germline ends. The CDR3 runs 18 residues. The CDR3 loop is CASSETLNKWTYYNEQFF. CDR3 nucleotides: TGTGCCAGCAGTGAAACCCTAAACAAGTGGACATATTACAATGAGCAGTTCTTC.

In this sample, this clonotype turned up once. The chain carries TRBV4-3 and TRBJ2-2; possible D gene TRBD2, 6 bases. V gave up 0 bases and J gave up 6 bases, with 11 bases separating them. In germline, CDR1 is LGHNA, CDR2 YSLEER. The CDR3 consists of 15 residues. CDR3 sequence reads: CASSQDFGGAGELFF. The CDR3 region has the DNA TGCGCCAGCAGCCAAGATTTTGGAGGGGCCGGGGAGCTGTTTTTT.

The chain recombines TRBV19 with TRBJ1-6, with 8 nucleotides matching TRBD1. The V gene's germline CDR1 is LNHDA and CDR2 SQIVND (reference sequence). This CDR3 is built from 16 residues. V lost 5 bases and J lost 8; bases outside the gene matches: 11. CDR3 loop: CASSAGTGNLYSPLHF. For the CDR3, the DNA is TGTGCCAGTAGTGCTGGGACAGGCAACTTGTATTCACCCCTCCACTTT.

This clonotype occurred a few times. The chain recombines TRBV2 with TRBJ2-2, with D unresolved. CDR1 and CDR2 from the germline V gene are SNHLY and FYNNEI. This CDR3 is 14 amino acids long. V lost 5 bases and J lost 4, with 11 bases in between. Here the CDR3 DNA reads TGTGCCAGCAGTTGGGAAAAGAGCACCGGGGAGCTGTTTTTT. Encoded protein: CASSWEKSTGELFF.

CDR3 in DNA: TGCGCCAGCAGCCAAGTTGGCGGATTCAGGGGAAGTTCGGATGAGCAGTTCTTC. Amino acids: CASSQVGGFRGSSDEQFF. The rearrangement joins TRBV4-3 to TRBJ2-1, with a possible D match to TRBD1 (6 bases). Trimming left V 1 base short and J 8 bases short, with 24 bases between. Germline V gene sequence: CDR1 LGHNA, CDR2 YSLEER. The CDR3 covers 18 residues.

This clonotype has ten or more counts. The gene calls are TRBV7-6 and TRBJ2-1; D is unclear. Germline CDR1 reads SGHVS; CDR2 reads FNYEAQ. V lost 0 bases and J 4 bases, leaving 7 bases between the germline ends. This CDR3 has 14 residues. DNA for the CDR3: TGTGCCAGCAGCTTAGCGGGGATTTACAATGAGCAGTTCTTC. This sequence encodes CASSLAGIYNEQFF.

For this clonotype: A much larger clonotype is one base distant, so this may be a read error. This is likely a read error, given that the CDR3 carries no conserved phenylalanine or tryptophan at its end. V is TRBV7-2 and J is TRBJ1-6; 7 positions match TRBD1. Unmatched junction bases numbered 7, after V lost 5 bases and J lost 0 bases. The CDR3 length is 17 residues. The germline V gene encodes CDR1 SGHTA and CDR2 FQGNSA. CDR3 bases: TGTGCCAGCAGCATCGACAGGGCTAGCTCCTATAATTCACCCCTCCACTCT. It encodes CASSIDRASSYNSPLHS.

The chain has TRBV6-5 and TRBJ2-1, with D tentatively TRBD1 or TRBD2 (5 bases each). V dropped 5 bases and J dropped 4 bases, with 36 bases sitting between them. The germline V gene encodes CDR1 MNHEY and CDR2 SVGAGI. The CDR3 runs 22 residues. The CDR3 loop is CASSGAGTSSRIGSPFYNEQFF. The CDR3 coding sequence is TGTGCCAGCAGTGGCGCCGGGACCTCGTCGAGGATAGGCTCCCCCTTTTACAATGAGCAGTTCTTC.

This clonotype appeared a few times. The chain recombines TRBV7-9 with TRBJ2-2, with D hard to call. Trimming left V 5 bases short and J 3 bases short, with 16 bases between. The CDR3 has 16 amino acids. The germline CDR1 and CDR2 sequences are SEHNR and FQNEAQ (reference sequence). The CDR3 nucleotides are TGTGCCAGCAGCGGGGTCCACGAAAGGGACACCGGGGAGCTGTTTTTT. Its protein product is CASSGVHERDTGELFF.

In this sample, this clonotype turned up a few times. The V and J genes are TRBV20-1 and TRBJ1-4, with no clear D. Germline assignment: CDR1 DFQATT and CDR2 SNEGSKA (reference sequence). CDR3 size: 15 residues. The V and J ends lost 5 bases and 7 bases respectively, with 20 bases between them. The CDR3 loop is CSAPRTEEEGEKLFF. CDR3 sequence (DNA): TGCAGTGCTCCCCGTACGGAGGAGGAGGGTGAAAAACTGTTTTTT.

The rearrangement uses TRBV12-3 or TRBV12-4 and TRBJ1-6, with D maybe TRBD1 (5 bases). Deletions cut 6 bases from V and 8 bases from J, with 8 bases between. The CDR3 is 12 amino acids. The CDR3 DNA follows: TGTGCCAGCAGGTCAGGGTATTCACCCCTCCACTTT. Its translation is CASRSGYSPLHF.

This sequence joins TRBV19 and TRBJ1-2; D gene unclear. V shed 10 bases and J shed 5 bases, with 8 bases lying between them. The CDR3 extends over 10 amino acids. In germline, CDR1 is LNHDA, CDR2 SQIVND (reference sequence). CDR3 region: CATREYGYTF. The CDR3 bases are TGTGCCACTAGGGAATATGGCTACACCTTC.

The chain carries TRBV5-1 and TRBJ2-5; D is tentatively TRBD1 or TRBD2 (5 bases each). The V and J ends lost 3 bases and 5 bases respectively, with 14 bases between them. CDR1 and CDR2 from the germline V gene are SGHRS and YFSETQ. This CDR3 spans 14 amino acids. In DNA, the CDR3 is TGCGCCAGCAGCTCCCTTCCAGGGAGCGAGACCCAGTACTTC. Translated: CASSSLPGSETQYF.

The V call is TRBV9, the J call TRBJ1-2; D is uncertain. CDR3 size: 15 residues. V dropped 0 bases and J dropped 4 bases, with 13 bases sitting between them. Germline V gene sequence: CDR1 SGDLS, CDR2 YYNGEE. Here the CDR3 reads CASSVGRLGIYGYTF. The CDR3 DNA sequence: TGTGCCAGCAGCGTAGGGAGGCTGGGGATCTATGGCTACACCTTC.